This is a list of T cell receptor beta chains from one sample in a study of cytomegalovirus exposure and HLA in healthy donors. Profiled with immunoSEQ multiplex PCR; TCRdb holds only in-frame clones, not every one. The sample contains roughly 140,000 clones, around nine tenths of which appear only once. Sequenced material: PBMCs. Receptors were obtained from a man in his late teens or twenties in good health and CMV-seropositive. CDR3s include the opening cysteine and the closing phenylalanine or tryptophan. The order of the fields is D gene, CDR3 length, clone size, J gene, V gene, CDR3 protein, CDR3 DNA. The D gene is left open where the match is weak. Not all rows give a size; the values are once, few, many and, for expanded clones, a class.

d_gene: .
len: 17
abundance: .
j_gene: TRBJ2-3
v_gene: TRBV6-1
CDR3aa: CASSEAPSGRPTDTQYF
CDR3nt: TGTGCCAGCAGTGAAGCTCCCTCCGGGAGACCGACAGATACGCAGTATTTT

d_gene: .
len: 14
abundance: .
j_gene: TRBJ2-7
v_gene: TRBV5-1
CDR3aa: CASSLAGVSYEQYF
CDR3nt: TGCGCCAGCAGCTTGGCCGGGGTCTCCTACGAGCAGTACTTC

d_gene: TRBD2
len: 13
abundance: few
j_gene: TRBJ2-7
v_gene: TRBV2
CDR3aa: CASSEGLAREQYF
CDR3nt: TGTGCCAGCAGTGAGGGACTAGCAAGGGAGCAGTACTTC

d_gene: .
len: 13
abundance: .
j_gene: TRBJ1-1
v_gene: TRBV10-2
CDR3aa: CASRDSPNTEAFF
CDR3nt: TGCGCCAGCAGGGACAGTCCGAACACTGAAGCTTTCTTT

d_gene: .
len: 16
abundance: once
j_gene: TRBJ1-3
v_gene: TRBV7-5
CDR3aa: CVRRGTGNNGGNTIYF
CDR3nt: TGTGTCAGAAGGGGTACAGGGAATAATGGTGGAAACACCATATATTTT

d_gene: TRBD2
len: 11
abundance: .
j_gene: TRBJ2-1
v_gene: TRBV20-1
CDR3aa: CSSAGLNEQFF
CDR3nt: TGCAGCTCAGCGGGGTTAAATGAGCAGTTCTTC

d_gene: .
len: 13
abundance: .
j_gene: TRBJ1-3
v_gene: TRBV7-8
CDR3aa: CASSPLQGNTIYF
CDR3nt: TGTGCCAGCAGCCCCTTGCAGGGAAACACCATATATTTT

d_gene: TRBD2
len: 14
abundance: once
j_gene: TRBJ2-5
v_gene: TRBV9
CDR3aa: CASSLAGVWETQYF
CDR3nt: TGTGCCAGCAGCCTTGCGGGGGTATGGGAGACCCAGTACTTC

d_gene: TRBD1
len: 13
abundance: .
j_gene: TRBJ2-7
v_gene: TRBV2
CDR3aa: CASSETTGGEQYF
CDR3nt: TGTGCCAGCAGTGAAACCACAGGGGGCGAGCAGTACTTC

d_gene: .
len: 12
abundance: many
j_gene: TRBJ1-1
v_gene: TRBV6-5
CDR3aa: CASRQQNTEAFF
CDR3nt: TGTGCCAGCAGACAACAGAACACTGAAGCTTTCTTT

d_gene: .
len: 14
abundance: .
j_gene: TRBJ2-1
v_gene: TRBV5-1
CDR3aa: CASSLFGKNNEQFF
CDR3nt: TGCGCCAGCAGCTTGTTCGGGAAGAACAATGAGCAGTTCTTC

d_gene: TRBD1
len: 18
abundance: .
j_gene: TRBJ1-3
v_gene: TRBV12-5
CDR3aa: CASGLVLGQAKSGNTIYF
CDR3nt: TGTGCTAGTGGTTTGGTACTGGGACAGGCGAAATCTGGAAACACCATATATTTT

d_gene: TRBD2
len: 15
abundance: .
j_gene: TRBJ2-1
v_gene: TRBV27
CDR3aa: CASSLTSGGAVEQFF
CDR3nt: TGTGCCAGCAGTTTGACTAGCGGGGGGGCGGTTGAGCAGTTCTTC

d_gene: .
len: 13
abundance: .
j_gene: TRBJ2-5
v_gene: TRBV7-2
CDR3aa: CASSLERRETQYF
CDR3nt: TGTGCCAGCAGCTTAGAACGCAGAGAGACCCAGTACTTC

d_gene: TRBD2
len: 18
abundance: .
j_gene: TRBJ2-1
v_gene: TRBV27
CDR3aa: CASSDPRWREGSYNEQFF
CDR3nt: TGTGCCAGCAGTGACCCCAGGTGGCGGGAGGGCTCCTACAATGAGCAGTTCTTC

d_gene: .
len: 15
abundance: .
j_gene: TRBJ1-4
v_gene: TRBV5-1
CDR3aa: CASSLSGWANEKLFF
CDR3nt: TGCGCCAGCAGCTTGTCGGGGTGGGCTAATGAAAAACTGTTTTTT

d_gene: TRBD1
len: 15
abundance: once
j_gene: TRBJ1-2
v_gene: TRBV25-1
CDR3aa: CASSEQAGGASGYTF
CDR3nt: TGTGCCAGCAGTGAACAGGCAGGGGGCGCCTCCGGCTACACCTTC

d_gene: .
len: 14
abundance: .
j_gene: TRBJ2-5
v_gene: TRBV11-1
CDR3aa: CASSLGLRKETQYF
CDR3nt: TGTGCCAGCAGCCTTGGACTGCGCAAAGAGACCCAGTACTTC

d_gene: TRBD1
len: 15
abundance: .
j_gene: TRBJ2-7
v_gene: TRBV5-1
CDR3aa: CASSPGTGFIYEQYF
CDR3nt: TGCGCCAGCAGCCCCGGGACAGGGTTTATCTACGAGCAGTACTTC

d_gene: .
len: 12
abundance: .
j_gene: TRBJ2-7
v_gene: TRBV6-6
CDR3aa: CASSYLDYEQYF
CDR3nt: TGTGCCAGCAGTTATCTAGACTACGAGCAGTACTTC

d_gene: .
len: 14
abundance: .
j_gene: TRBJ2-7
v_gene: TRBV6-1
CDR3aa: CASTHWVEGDEQYF
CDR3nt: TGTGCCAGCACCCATTGGGTGGAGGGCGACGAGCAGTACTTC

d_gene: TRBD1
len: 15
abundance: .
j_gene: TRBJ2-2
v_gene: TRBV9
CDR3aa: CASTEQGGKTGELFF
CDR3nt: TGTGCCAGCACCGAACAGGGGGGAAAAACCGGGGAGCTGTTTTTT

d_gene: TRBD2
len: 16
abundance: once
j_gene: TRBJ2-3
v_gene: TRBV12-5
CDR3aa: CASGFSLAESTDTQYF
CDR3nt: TGTGCTAGTGGTTTCAGTCTAGCGGAATCCACAGATACGCAGTATTTT

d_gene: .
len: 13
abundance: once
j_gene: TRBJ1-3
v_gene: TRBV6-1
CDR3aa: CASSEKEGNTIYF
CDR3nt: TGTGCCAGCAGTGAAAAAGAGGGAAACACCATATATTTT

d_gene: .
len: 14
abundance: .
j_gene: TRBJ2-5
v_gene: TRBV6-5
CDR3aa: CASSEAGLKETQYF
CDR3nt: TGTGCCAGCAGCGAGGCGGGATTAAAAGAGACCCAGTACTTC

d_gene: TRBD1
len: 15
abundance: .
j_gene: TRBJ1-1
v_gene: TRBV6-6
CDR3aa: CASSYSPGTGVRAFF
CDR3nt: TGTGCCAGCAGTTACTCGCCGGGGACAGGGGTCCGAGCTTTCTTT

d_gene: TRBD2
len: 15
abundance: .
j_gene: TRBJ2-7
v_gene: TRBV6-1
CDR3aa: CASSGGLAGDYEQYF
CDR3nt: TGTGCCAGCAGTGGGGGACTAGCGGGAGACTACGAGCAGTACTTC

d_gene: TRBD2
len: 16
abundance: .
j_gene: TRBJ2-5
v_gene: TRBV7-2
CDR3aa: CASSFDTGTRGETQYF
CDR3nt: TGTGCCAGCAGCTTTGATACCGGGACTAGGGGGGAGACCCAGTACTTC

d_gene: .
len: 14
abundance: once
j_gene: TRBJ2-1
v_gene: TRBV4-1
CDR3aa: CASSHTPDRYEQFF
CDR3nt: TGCGCCAGCAGCCATACTCCCGACAGGTATGAGCAGTTCTTC

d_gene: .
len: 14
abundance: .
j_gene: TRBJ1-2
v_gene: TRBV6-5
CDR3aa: CASSYSGRADGYTF
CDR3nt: TGTGCCAGCAGTTACTCGGGCAGGGCAGATGGCTACACCTTC

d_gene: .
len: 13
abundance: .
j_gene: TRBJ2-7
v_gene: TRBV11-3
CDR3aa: CASSAAGGYEQYF
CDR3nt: TGTGCCAGCAGCGCGGCCGGCGGGTACGAGCAGTACTTC

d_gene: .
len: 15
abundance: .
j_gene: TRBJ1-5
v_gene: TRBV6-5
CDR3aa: CASSGGGTRNQPQHF
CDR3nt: TGTGCCAGCAGCGGGGGAGGGACTCGCAATCAGCCCCAGCATTTT